The 8 T cell receptor beta chains below come from one sample, sequenced in a study of identical twins. In TCRdb, the 5' RACE reads were re-called with MiXCR into one record per CDR3 protein. Found here are hundreds of thousands of distinct CDR3 sequences, around an eighth of them singletons; the top ten hold 6% to 9%. These records were also assigned to another study, of yellow fever vaccine responses in identical twins.

The sequenced sample consisted of CD8+ T cells sorted from blood. The source of these receptors is a woman aged 18-29 years in good health.

In this sample, this clonotype turned up a few times. The chain is built from TRBV2 and TRBJ2-3, with 15 bases that match TRBD2. The CDR3 consists of 17 residues. The junction had 6 bases not matched to a gene; V was cut back by 2 bases and J by 6 bases. From germline, CDR1 is SNHLY and CDR2 FYNNEI. The CDR3 sequence: CASSERTSGRVSDTQYF. DNA for the CDR3: TGTGCCAGCAGTGAACGGACTAGCGGGAGGGTATCTGATACGCAGTATTTT.

This clonotype was detected ten times or more. The chain links TRBV7-9 to TRBJ1-1; possible D gene TRBD1, 5 bases. The V gene's germline CDR1 is SEHNR and CDR2 FQNEAQ (reference sequence). Trimming removed 5 bases from V and 1 base from J, with 8 bases in between. The CDR3 totals 13 residues. DNA for the CDR3: TGTGCCAGCAGCCATGGGGGGAACACTGAAGCTTTCTTT. Protein: CASSHGGNTEAFF.

This sequence joins TRBV9 and TRBJ2-3, with 12 bases lining up with TRBD2. The CDR3 has 14 amino acids. V was clipped by 4 bases and J by 6 bases; unmatched bases: 3. Looked up from germline, CDR1 is SGDLS and CDR2 is YYNGEE. The CDR3 DNA follows: TGTGCCAGCAGCCCTAGCGGGAGGGGCGATACGCAGTATTTT. It is translated as CASSPSGRGDTQYF.

Concerning this clonotype: A junction boundary mismatches the germline segment, possibly from a read error. V is TRBV12-3 or TRBV12-4 and J is TRBJ1-1; no clear D gene. This CDR3 comprises 17 residues. The CDR3 region has the DNA TGTGCCAGCGGTTTGGCCAGCTTTTTAATGCCGAACACTGAAGCTTTCTTT. Protein: CASGLASFLMPNTEAFF.

J is TRBJ2-3 and V is TRBV10-2, with 8 bases fitting TRBD1. Germline CDR1 WSHSY, CDR2 SAAADI. J gave up 2 bases and V 4 bases, and 2 bases lay outside the gene matches. This CDR3 comprises 14 residues. CDR3 coding DNA: TGCGCCAGCAGTGGGACAGGGACCACAGATACGCAGTATTTT. This encodes CASSGTGTTDTQYF.

This clonotype was counted ten times or more. V and J are TRBV4-1 and TRBJ2-1; D gene unclear. V dropped 5 bases and J dropped 10 bases, with 12 bases sitting between them. The CDR3 sequence is 12 residues long. Germline lookup yields CDR1 MGHRA and CDR2 YSYEKL. In DNA, the CDR3 is TGCGCCAGCAGCTTACTCGTTGGGGAGCAGTTCTTC. Residues: CASSLLVGEQFF.

This clonotype was observed a few times. The chain is built from TRBV6-2 or TRBV6-3 and TRBJ1-5, with D possibly matching TRBD1 (5 bases). Germline V gives CDR1 MNHEY, CDR2 SVGEGT. This CDR3 comprises 15 residues. Trimming left V 2 bases short and J 2 bases short, with 10 bases between. CDR3 loop: CASSYPQQGNQPQHF. The CDR3 nucleotides are TGTGCCAGCAGTTACCCCCAACAGGGCAATCAGCCCCAGCATTTT.

This clonotype was seen a handful of times. The chain links TRBV6-4 to TRBJ2-3; the match to TRBD1 covers 9 bases. The CDR3 runs 19 residues. From germline, CDR1 is MRHNA and CDR2 SNTAGT. The junction had 14 bases not matched to a gene; V was cut back by 2 bases and J by 2 bases. The CDR3 coding sequence is TGTGCCAGCAGTGACGTCCCGGGACAGGGTAGCGGATACACAGATACGCAGTATTTT. It yields the protein CASSDVPGQGSGYTDTQYF.